The 25 T cell receptor beta chains below all came from one sample that was sequenced in a study of blood T cell repertoires in COVID-19. The table came from immunoSEQ multiplex PCR; TCRdb's copy has only in-frame clones and leaves some out. Found here are about 180,000 clones, about 80% of them singletons; the top ten hold roughly 7.1%. The specimen sequenced was peripheral blood. These receptors came from a human donor in a cohort sampled during active COVID-19.

The chain is built from TRBV2 and TRBJ2-1; a possible D gene is TRBD1 (5 bases). The CDR3 sequence is 15 residues long. V was clipped by 8 bases and J by 0 bases, with 14 bases between them. Germline V lookup: CDR1 SNHLY, CDR2 FYNNEI. The CDR3 protein is CASDYQGYSYNEQFF. CDR3 DNA: TGTGCCAGCGATTATCAGGGCTACTCCTACAATGAGCAGTTCTTC.

The table lists this clone with a few counts. V usage is TRBV12-3 or TRBV12-4 and J usage is TRBJ1-1, with TRBD1 as a possible D gene (5 bases). V dropped 3 bases and J dropped 7 bases, with 12 bases sitting between them. The CDR3 has 13 amino acids. CDR3 in amino acids: CASSLNRRVEAFF. CDR3 in DNA: TGTGCCAGCAGTTTGAACAGGAGGGTTGAAGCTTTCTTT.

The rearrangement uses TRBV5-4 and TRBJ2-7, with 9 nucleotides matching TRBD1. The V and J ends lost 3 bases and 5 bases, in that order; junction bases with no gene match: 9. Germline V gene lookup returns CDR1 SGHNT and CDR2 YYREEE (reference sequence). The CDR3 consists of 15 residues. The CDR3 sequence: CASSYPPGTGNEQYF. DNA of the CDR3: TGTGCCAGCAGCTACCCTCCCGGGACAGGGAACGAGCAGTACTTC.

This CDR3 is CASSSRTGYGYTF. The CDR3 nucleotides read TGTGCCAGCAGCTCCAGGACAGGGTATGGCTACACCTTC. The rearrangement uses TRBV25-1 and TRBJ1-2; TRBD1 aligns across 8 bases. V shed 6 bases and J 5 bases; nucleotides not matched to a gene: 5. CDR1 MGHDK and CDR2 SYGVNS come from the germline V gene. CDR3 length equals 13 residues.

In its sample, this clone was seen a few times. The CDR3 loop is CASSLGLGSSPLHF. The DNA for the CDR3 is TGTGCCAGCAGCTTGGGACTCGGGTCCTCACCCCTCCACTTT. The rearrangement uses TRBV7-2 and TRBJ1-6, with D maybe TRBD1 (5 bases). The CDR3 has 14 amino acids. From germline, CDR1 is SGHTA and CDR2 FQGNSA. The V and J ends lost 3 bases and 10 bases respectively, with 13 bases between them. Drawing the rest from reference TRBV7-2 and TRBJ1-6, the complete variable domain is GAGVSQSPSNKVTEKGKDVELRCDPISGHTALYWYRQSLGQGLEFLIYFQGNSAPDKSGLPSDRFSAERTGGSVSTLTIQRTQQEDSAVYLCASSLGLGSSPLHFGNGTRLTVT.

The V and J genes are TRBV7-6 and TRBJ2-5, with a tentative D call TRBD2 (7 bases). CDR3 size: 15 residues. Trimming took 4 bases from V and 1 from J, leaving 13 bases between them. Germline CDR1 and CDR2: SGHVS and FNYEAQ. The CDR3 nucleotides are TGTGCCAGCAGCTCTTATGGGGGGGCCCAAGAGACCCAGTACTTC. Residues: CASSSYGGAQETQYF. The variable domain in full, completed from reference TRBV7-6 and TRBJ2-5, reads GAGVSQSPRYKVTKRGQDVALRCDPISGHVSLYWYRQALGQGPEFLTYFNYEAQQDKSGLPNDRFSAERPEGSISTLTIQRTEQRDSAMYRCASSSYGGAQETQYFGPGTRLLVL.

This clone was counted a single time. V is TRBV2 and J is TRBJ2-1, with 9 bases identical to TRBD2. This CDR3 has 15 amino acids. Germline CDR1 and CDR2: SNHLY and FYNNEI. Trimming took 7 bases from V and 6 from J; bases not matched to a gene: 10. This CDR3 is CASTRTASGVNEQFF. The CDR3 region has the DNA TGTGCCAGCACCAGGACGGCTAGCGGGGTCAATGAGCAGTTCTTC.

This chain uses TRBV2 with TRBJ1-4, with D possibly matching TRBD1 (5 bases). Trimming cost V 4 bases and J 8 bases, with 11 bases left between them. The CDR3 runs 13 residues. Looked up from germline, CDR1 is SNHLY and CDR2 is FYNNEI. The DNA of the CDR3 is TGTGCCAGCAGTGGAGGGGAGGAGGAAAAACTGTTTTTT. Its protein is CASSGGEEEKLFF.

V is TRBV29-1 and J is TRBJ1-2, with D unresolved. CDR1 is SQVTM, CDR2 ANQGSEA, per germline. V was trimmed by 0 bases and J by 8 bases, leaving 16 bases between them. This CDR3 contains 14 residues. CDR3 amino acids: CSVEDARAAGGYTF. The CDR3 DNA sequence: TGCAGCGTTGAAGATGCGCGGGCCGCCGGCGGCTACACCTTC.

CDR3 region: CASSTGQGAWYQETQYF. The CDR3 region has the DNA TGCGCCAGCAGCACGGGACAGGGGGCATGGTACCAAGAGACCCAGTACTTC. This chain links TRBV5-1 with TRBJ2-5; 12 bases fit TRBD1. Per the germline V gene, CDR1 is SGHRS and CDR2 is YFSETQ. The CDR3 consists of 17 residues. The J segment lost 0 bases and the V segment lost 4 bases, leaving 7 bases of the junction unmatched.

Written as DNA, the CDR3 is TGCGCCAGCAGCTTGGTATCCCCAGGGGGGAACACTGAAGCTTTCTTT. Encoded protein: CASSLVSPGGNTEAFF. This chain uses TRBV5-1 with TRBJ1-1; 7 nucleotides line up with TRBD1. V lost 0 bases and J lost 1; bases outside the gene matches: 6. Germline CDR1 is SGHRS and CDR2 is YFSETQ. CDR3 length: 16 amino acids.

Only one count was recorded for this clone. The chain's CDR3 is CASSDNPFYEQYF. For the CDR3, the DNA is TGTGCCAGCAGTGATAATCCTTTCTACGAGCAGTACTTC. V usage is TRBV6-1 and J usage is TRBJ2-7; D gene ambiguous. The V and J ends lost 3 bases and 3 bases respectively, with 9 bases between them. The CDR3 is made up of 13 amino acids. Germline assignment: CDR1 MNHNS and CDR2 SASEGT.

The chain links TRBV19 to TRBJ2-2; D may be TRBD1 (6 bases). This CDR3 has 18 residues. Trimming pared 1 base from V and 3 bases from J, leaving 18 bases between. In germline, CDR1 is LNHDA, CDR2 SQIVND (reference sequence). Written as DNA, the CDR3 is TGTGCCAGTAGTATAGTCCCGGGGACATTGTTGGACACCGGGGAGCTGTTTTTT. It yields the protein CASSIVPGTLLDTGELFF.

On this clone: Distinct nucleotide sequences in the sample also encode this CDR3. The gene calls are TRBV5-1 and TRBJ2-7, with D possibly matching TRBD2 (5 bases). Germline V lookup: CDR1 SGHRS, CDR2 YFSETQ. The CDR3 is 14 amino acids. The germline V and J ends were trimmed by 2 bases and 3 bases, with 12 bases remaining between them. The CDR3 DNA follows: TGCGCCAGCAGCTTCTCCGGGGAAAGCTACGAGCAGTACTTC. Residues: CASSFSGESYEQYF.

The chain couples TRBV5-1 to TRBJ1-6, with D possibly TRBD1 on 6 matching bases. V dropped 4 bases and J dropped 7 bases, with 15 bases sitting between them. In germline, CDR1 is SGHRS, CDR2 YFSETQ. CDR3 length equals 15 residues. CDR3 DNA: TGCGCCAGCAGCCGCGGGGGGCAAGTAAATTCACCCCTCCACTTT. This sequence encodes CASSRGGQVNSPLHF.

The V call is TRBV4-1, the J call TRBJ1-2; D is unresolved. CDR1 MGHRA and CDR2 YSYEKL come from the germline V gene. V gave up 0 bases and J gave up 4 bases, with 15 bases separating them. The CDR3 is 16 residues long. The CDR3 here is CASSQEWSSGGYGYTF. In DNA form, the CDR3 reads TGCGCCAGCAGCCAAGAGTGGTCGTCAGGAGGCTATGGCTACACCTTC.

This chain links TRBV9 with TRBJ2-3; maybe TRBD1 (5 bases). CDR3 size: 15 residues. From germline, CDR1 is SGDLS and CDR2 YYNGEE. The V end was cut by 3 bases, the J end by 5 bases, with 16 bases between. CDR3 DNA: TGTGCCAGCAGCGCAGGGCAGGGAATTGTAGATACGCAGTATTTT. This encodes CASSAGQGIVDTQYF.

The chain uses TRBV4-2 and TRBJ1-6, with TRBD1 identical over 9 bases. The CDR3 spans 16 residues. The V gene's germline CDR1 is LGHNA and CDR2 YNFKEQ. Unmatched junction bases numbered 5, after V lost 1 base and J lost 7 bases. DNA for the CDR3: TGTGCCAGCAGCCAAGGAGGACAGGGGAGAAATTCACCCCTCCACTTT. Protein product: CASSQGGQGRNSPLHF.

In DNA, the CDR3 is TGTGCCAGCAGCCCTACGCGTAGCGCTGAAGCTTTCTTT. Amino acid sequence: CASSPTRSAEAFF. J is TRBJ1-1 and V is TRBV11-2; D unclear. Germline values: CDR1 SGHAT, CDR2 FQNNGV. The CDR3 extends over 13 amino acids. The germline V and J ends were trimmed by 5 bases and 6 bases, with 13 bases remaining between them.

J is TRBJ2-5 and V is TRBV15; D gene unclear. Germline CDR1 reads LNHNV; CDR2 reads YYDKDF (reference sequence). Trimming shortened V by 4 bases and J by 10 bases, and 28 bases separated the two germline ends. This CDR3 contains 17 residues. CDR3 protein: CATSTPAIGWSTQRQYF. The CDR3, as DNA: TGTGCCACCAGCACACCCGCCATTGGCTGGTCCACCCAGCGCCAGTACTTC.

The chain recombines TRBV30 with TRBJ1-6; the D gene is possibly TRBD1 (5 bases). CDR3 length: 15 amino acids. The germline V and J ends were trimmed by 2 bases and 5 bases, with 13 bases remaining between them. The germline CDR1 and CDR2 sequences are GTSNPN and SVGIG (reference sequence). Written as DNA, the CDR3 is TGTGCCTGGAGTCGTGCGCGCAGGGATAATTCACCCCTCCACTTT. Amino acids: CAWSRARRDNSPLHF.

This chain connects TRBV7-9 to TRBJ2-7; 12 bases align to TRBD1. CDR1 SEHNR and CDR2 FQNEAQ come from the germline V gene (reference sequence). After removal of 5 bases from V and 7 bases from J, the junction contained 6 bases not matched to a gene. The CDR3 runs to 14 residues. The CDR3 DNA sequence: TGTGCCAGCAGCCCGGGACAGGGGGCGGTTGAGCAGTACTTC. This codes for CASSPGQGAVEQYF.

This clone was picked up one time. This rearrangement joins TRBV19 to TRBJ1-3; no reliable D call. The V and J ends lost 7 bases and 4 bases respectively, with 20 bases between them. CDR1 is LNHDA and CDR2 is SQIVND in the germline V gene (reference sequence). The CDR3 spans 16 residues. CDR3 in amino acids: CASTPLGSRLGNTIYF. The CDR3 bases are TGTGCCAGTACCCCCCTGGGGAGCCGCCTCGGAAACACCATATATTTT. The whole variable domain, filled in from reference TRBV19 and TRBJ1-3, reads DGGITQSPKYLFRKEGQNVTLSCEQNLNHDAMYWYRQDPGQGLRLIYYSQIVNDFQKGDIAEGYSVSREKKESFPLTVTSAQKNPTAFYLCASTPLGSRLGNTIYFGEGSWLTVV.

The chain uses TRBV5-6 and TRBJ1-2; 7 bases are shared with TRBD1. J lost 3 bases, V lost 5 bases, and 4 bases had no gene match. CDR1 and CDR2 (germline): SGHDT, YYEEEE. The CDR3 runs 13 residues. The CDR3 bases are TGTGCCAGCAGAACCGGGACAGACTATGGCTACACCTTC. The encoded protein is CASRTGTDYGYTF.

This clone was observed a handful of times. The V call is TRBV7-9, the J call TRBJ2-7; 7 positions agree with TRBD1. Germline V gene lookup returns CDR1 SEHNR and CDR2 FQNEAQ (reference sequence). With 4 bases clipped from V and 4 bases from J, the junction kept 7 bases outside the gene matches. This CDR3 comprises 14 residues. CDR3 in amino acids: CASSSQDRMYEQYF. CDR3 DNA sequence: TGTGCCAGCAGCTCGCAGGACAGGATGTACGAGCAGTACTTC.